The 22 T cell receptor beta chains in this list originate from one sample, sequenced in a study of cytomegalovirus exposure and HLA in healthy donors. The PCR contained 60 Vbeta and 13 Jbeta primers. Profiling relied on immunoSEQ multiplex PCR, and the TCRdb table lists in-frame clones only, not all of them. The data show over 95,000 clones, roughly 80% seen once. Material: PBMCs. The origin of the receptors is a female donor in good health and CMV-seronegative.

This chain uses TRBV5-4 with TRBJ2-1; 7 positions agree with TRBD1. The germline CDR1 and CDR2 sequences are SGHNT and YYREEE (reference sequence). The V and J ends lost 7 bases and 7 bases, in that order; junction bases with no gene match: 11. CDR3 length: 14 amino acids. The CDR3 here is CASQFRGSWNEQFF. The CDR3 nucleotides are TGTGCCAGCCAGTTCAGGGGGTCGTGGAATGAGCAGTTCTTC. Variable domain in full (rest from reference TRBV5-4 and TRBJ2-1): ETGVTQSPTHLIKTRGQQVTLRCSSQSGHNTVSWYQQALGQGPQFIFQYYREEENGRGNFPPRFSGLQFPNYSSELNVNALELDDSALYLCASQFRGSWNEQFFGPGTRLTVL.

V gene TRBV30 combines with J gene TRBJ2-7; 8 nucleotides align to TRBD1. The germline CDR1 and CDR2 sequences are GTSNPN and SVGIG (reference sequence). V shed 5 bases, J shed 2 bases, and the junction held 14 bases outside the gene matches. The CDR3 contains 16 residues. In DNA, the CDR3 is TGTGCCTGGCTAATTATAAGGGACAGGACAACCTACGAGCAGTACTTC. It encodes CAWLIIRDRTTYEQYF.

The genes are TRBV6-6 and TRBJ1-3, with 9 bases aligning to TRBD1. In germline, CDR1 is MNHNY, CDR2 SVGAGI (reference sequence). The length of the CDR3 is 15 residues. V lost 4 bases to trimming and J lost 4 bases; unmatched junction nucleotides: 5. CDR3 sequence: CASSSGQGLGNTIYF. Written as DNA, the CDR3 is TGTGCCAGCAGTTCGGGACAGGGCTTAGGAAACACCATATATTTT.

The CDR3: CASGQEDSSGEQYF. DNA of the CDR3: TGCGCCAGCGGCCAAGAGGACTCCTCGGGCGAGCAGTACTTC. V is TRBV5-1 and J is TRBJ2-7; D may be TRBD2 (5 bases). Germline V gives CDR1 SGHRS, CDR2 YFSETQ. The CDR3 has 14 residues. Trimming removed 7 bases from V and 6 bases from J, with 20 bases in between.

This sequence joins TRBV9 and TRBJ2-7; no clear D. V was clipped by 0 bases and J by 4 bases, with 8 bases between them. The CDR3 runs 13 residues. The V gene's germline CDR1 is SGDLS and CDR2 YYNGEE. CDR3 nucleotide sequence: TGTGCCAGCAGCGTAGGCCCCTATTACGAGCAGTACTTC. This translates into CASSVGPYYEQYF.

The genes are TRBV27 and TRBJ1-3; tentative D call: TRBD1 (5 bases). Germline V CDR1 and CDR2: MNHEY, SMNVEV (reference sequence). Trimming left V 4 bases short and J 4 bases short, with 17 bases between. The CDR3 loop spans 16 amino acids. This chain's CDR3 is CASSSLPGFSGNTIYF. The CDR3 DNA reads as TGTGCCAGCAGTTCCCTGCCAGGGTTTTCGGGAAACACCATATATTTT.

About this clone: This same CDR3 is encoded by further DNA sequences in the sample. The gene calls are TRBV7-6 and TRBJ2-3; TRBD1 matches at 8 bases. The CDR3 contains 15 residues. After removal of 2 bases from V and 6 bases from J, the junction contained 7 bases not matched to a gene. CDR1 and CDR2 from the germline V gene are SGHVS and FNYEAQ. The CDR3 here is CASSLTRQGRDTQYF. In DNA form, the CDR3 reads TGTGCCAGCAGCTTAACAAGACAGGGGAGGGATACGCAGTATTTT.

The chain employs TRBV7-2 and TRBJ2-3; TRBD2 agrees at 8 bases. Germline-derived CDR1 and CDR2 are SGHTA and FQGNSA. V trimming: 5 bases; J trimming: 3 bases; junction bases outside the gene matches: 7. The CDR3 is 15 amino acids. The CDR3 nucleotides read TGTGCCAGCAGCCCCGGGGGGGCCGTTACAGATACGCAGTATTTT. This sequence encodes CASSPGGAVTDTQYF.

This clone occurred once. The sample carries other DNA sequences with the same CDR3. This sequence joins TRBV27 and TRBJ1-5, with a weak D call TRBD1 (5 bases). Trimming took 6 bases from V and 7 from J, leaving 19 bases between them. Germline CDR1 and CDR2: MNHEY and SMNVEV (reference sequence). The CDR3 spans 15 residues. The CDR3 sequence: CASRPPGGGGQPQHF. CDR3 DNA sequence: TGTGCCAGCAGGCCTCCCGGGGGGGGTGGCCAGCCCCAGCATTTT.

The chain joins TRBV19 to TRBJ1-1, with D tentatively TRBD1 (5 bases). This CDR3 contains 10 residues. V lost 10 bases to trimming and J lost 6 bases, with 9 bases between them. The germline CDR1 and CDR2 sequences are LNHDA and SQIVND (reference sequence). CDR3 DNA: TGTGCCACCGGGGGGGCTGAAGCTTTCTTT. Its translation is CATGGAEAFF.

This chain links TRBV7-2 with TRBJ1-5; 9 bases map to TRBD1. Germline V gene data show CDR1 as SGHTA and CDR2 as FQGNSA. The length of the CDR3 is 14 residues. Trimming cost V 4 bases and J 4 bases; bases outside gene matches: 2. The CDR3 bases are TGTGCCAGCAGCTCCGGGACAGGGAATCAGCCCCAGCATTTT. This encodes CASSSGTGNQPQHF. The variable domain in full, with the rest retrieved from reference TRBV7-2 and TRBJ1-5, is GAGVSQSPSNKVTEKGKDVELRCDPISGHTALYWYRQSLGQGLEFLIYFQGNSAPDKSGLPSDRFSAERTGGSVSTLTIQRTQQEDSAVYLCASSSGTGNQPQHFGDGTRLSIL.

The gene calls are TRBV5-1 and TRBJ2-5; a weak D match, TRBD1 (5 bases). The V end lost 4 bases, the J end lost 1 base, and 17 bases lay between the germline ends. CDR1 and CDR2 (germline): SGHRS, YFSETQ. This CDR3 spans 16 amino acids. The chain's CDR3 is CASSQLRALAQETQYF. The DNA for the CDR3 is TGCGCCAGCAGCCAGCTCAGGGCTCTGGCCCAAGAGACCCAGTACTTC.

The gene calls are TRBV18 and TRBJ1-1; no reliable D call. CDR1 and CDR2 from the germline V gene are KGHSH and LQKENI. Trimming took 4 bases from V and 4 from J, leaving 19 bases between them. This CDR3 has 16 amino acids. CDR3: CASSQERAGLVTEAFF. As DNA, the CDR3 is TGTGCCAGCTCACAAGAGCGGGCCGGCCTGGTCACTGAAGCTTTCTTT.

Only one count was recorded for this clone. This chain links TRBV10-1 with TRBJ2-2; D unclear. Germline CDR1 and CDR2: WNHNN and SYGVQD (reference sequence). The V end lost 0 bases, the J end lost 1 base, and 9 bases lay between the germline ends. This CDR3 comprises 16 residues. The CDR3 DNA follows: TGCGCCAGCAGTGAGTCCTACCTAGTGAACACCGGGGAGCTGTTTTTT. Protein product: CASSESYLVNTGELFF.

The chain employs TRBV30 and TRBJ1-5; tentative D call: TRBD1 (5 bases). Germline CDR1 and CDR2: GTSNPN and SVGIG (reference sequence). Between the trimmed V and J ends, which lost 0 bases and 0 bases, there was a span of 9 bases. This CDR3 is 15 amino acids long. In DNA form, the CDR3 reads TGTGCCTGGAGTGTGGGGCCCCATAGCAATCAGCCCCAGCATTTT. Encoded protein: CAWSVGPHSNQPQHF.

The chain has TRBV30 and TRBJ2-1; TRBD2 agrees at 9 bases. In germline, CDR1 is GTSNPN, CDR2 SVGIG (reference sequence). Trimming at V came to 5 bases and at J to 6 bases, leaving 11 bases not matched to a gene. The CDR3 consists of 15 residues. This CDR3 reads CAWEPGLAGSNEQFF. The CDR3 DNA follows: TGTGCCTGGGAACCGGGACTAGCAGGCTCCAATGAGCAGTTCTTC.

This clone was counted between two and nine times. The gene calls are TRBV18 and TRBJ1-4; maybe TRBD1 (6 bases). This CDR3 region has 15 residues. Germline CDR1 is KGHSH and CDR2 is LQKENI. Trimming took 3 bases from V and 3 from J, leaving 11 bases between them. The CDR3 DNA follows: TGTGCCAGCTCACCCCGGACAGTACCTAATGAAAAACTGTTTTTT. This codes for CASSPRTVPNEKLFF. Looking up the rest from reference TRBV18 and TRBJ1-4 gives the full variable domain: NAGVMQNPRHLVRRRGQEARLRCSPMKGHSHVYWYRQLPEEGLKFMVYLQKENIIDESGMPKERFSAEFPKEGPSILRIQQVVRGDSAAYFCASSPRTVPNEKLFFGSGTQLSVL.

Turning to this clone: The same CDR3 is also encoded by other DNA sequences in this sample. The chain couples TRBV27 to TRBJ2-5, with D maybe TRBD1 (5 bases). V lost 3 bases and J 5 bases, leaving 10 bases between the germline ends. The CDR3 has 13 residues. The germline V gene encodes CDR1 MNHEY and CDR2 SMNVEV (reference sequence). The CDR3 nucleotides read TGTGCCAGCAGTTTGTCCAGGGTGGAGACCCAGTACTTC. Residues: CASSLSRVETQYF.

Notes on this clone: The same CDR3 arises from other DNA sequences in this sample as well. DNA of the CDR3: TGTGCCAGCAGCCGCGGGGGGGCGGGAGAGACCCAGTACTTC. Its translation: CASSRGGAGETQYF. V is TRBV7-9 and J is TRBJ2-5, with 9 positions matching TRBD2. Unmatched junction bases numbered 5, after V lost 5 bases and J lost 4 bases. This CDR3 comprises 14 residues. The V gene's germline CDR1 is SEHNR and CDR2 FQNEAQ (reference sequence).

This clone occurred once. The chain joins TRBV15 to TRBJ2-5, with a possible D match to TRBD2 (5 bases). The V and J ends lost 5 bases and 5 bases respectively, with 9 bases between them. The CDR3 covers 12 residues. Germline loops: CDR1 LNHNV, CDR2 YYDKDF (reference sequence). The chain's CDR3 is CATSAGGETQYF. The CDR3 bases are TGTGCCACCAGCGCGGGCGGGGAGACCCAGTACTTC.

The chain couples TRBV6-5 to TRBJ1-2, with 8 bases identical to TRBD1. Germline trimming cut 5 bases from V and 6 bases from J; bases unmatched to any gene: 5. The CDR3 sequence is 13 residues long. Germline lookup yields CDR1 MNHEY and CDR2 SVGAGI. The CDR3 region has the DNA TGTGCCAGCAGTCAAGCAGGGGGCAATGGCTACACCTTC. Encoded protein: CASSQAGGNGYTF.

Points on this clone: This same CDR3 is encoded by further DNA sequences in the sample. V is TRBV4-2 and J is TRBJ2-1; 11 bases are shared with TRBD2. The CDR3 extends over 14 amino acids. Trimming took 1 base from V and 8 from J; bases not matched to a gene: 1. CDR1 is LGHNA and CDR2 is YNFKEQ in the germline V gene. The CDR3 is CASSQGLAGYEQFF. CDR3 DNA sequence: TGTGCCAGCAGCCAAGGACTAGCGGGGTATGAGCAGTTCTTC.